The clone carrying this TCR beta chain has a single count. These data come from a study of OX40 agonist ivuxolimab in advanced cancers. Overall study context: Treatment of patients was with ivuxolimab, an agonistic anti-OX40 (CD134) antibody.

Germline CDR1 is ENHRY and CDR2 is SYGVKD. V was clipped by 2 bases and J by 6 bases; unmatched bases: 11. CDR3 size: 19 residues. Sequencing was performed with immunoSEQ multiplex PCR; in TCRdb, only in-frame clones are kept and a portion is missing. The sample lists approximately 62,000 clones, roughly 92% occurring once. The sequence was obtained from an adult with an advanced solid tumor such as melanoma, head and neck, liver or kidney cancer. This chain joins TRBV10-3 and TRBJ2-3, with TRBD2 matching over 16 bases. The sequencing used CD4+ or CD8+ T cells sorted from blood, collected in a trial of the OX40 agonist ivuxolimab. CDR3 coding DNA: TGTGCCATCAGTGAGGGGACCGGGACTAGCGGGAGGGTTAAGGATACGCAGTATTTT. As protein: CAISEGTGTSGRVKDTQYF.